A single sample is the source of the 20 T cell receptor beta chains below, sequenced in a study of T cell repertoires in cytomegalovirus infection. TCRdb passed the reads through MiXCR, listing each CDR3 protein once. Of 200,000 to 300,000 distinct CDR3 sequences listed, over 9% are singletons. The sample consisted of PBMCs. The receptors were gathered from a human donor in good health (CMV status not recorded). Some clones in this sample may be carry-over from other donors' samples.

This clonotype was recorded many times. The chain links TRBV7-2 to TRBJ2-3; D is perhaps TRBD1 (5 bases). Germline values: CDR1 SGHTA, CDR2 FQGNSA. V gave up 1 base and J gave up 2 bases, with 16 bases separating them. This CDR3 is 17 amino acids long. In DNA, the CDR3 is TGTGCCAGCAGCTTAGGAAACAGGAACTACCACACAGATACGCAGTATTTT. Protein product: CASSLGNRNYHTDTQYF.

This clonotype occurred many times. The chain couples TRBV7-2 to TRBJ2-1; D is uncertain. This CDR3 is 15 amino acids long. V gave up 5 bases and J gave up 4 bases, with 15 bases separating them. Germline V gene data show CDR1 as SGHTA and CDR2 as FQGNSA. The CDR3 loop is CASSESGSQYNEQFF. The CDR3 bases are TGTGCCAGCAGCGAATCCGGGTCACAATACAATGAGCAGTTCTTC. Drawing the rest from reference TRBV7-2 and TRBJ2-1, the complete variable domain is GAGVSQSPSNKVTEKGKDVELRCDPISGHTALYWYRQSLGQGLEFLIYFQGNSAPDKSGLPSDRFSAERTGGSVSTLTIQRTQQEDSAVYLCASSESGSQYNEQFFGPGTRLTVL.

The chain uses TRBV14 and TRBJ1-1; 7 bases are a match to TRBD1. The CDR3 length is 14 residues. With V trimmed by 6 bases and J by 0 bases, 4 bases remained unmatched. The V gene's germline CDR1 is SGHDN and CDR2 FVKESK. CDR3 in amino acids: CASRRTGMNTEAFF. CDR3 in DNA: TGTGCCAGCAGGCGGACAGGTATGAACACTGAAGCTTTCTTT.

The CDR3 DNA reads TGTGCCAGCAGCTCCCTAGGGACTAGCGGGAGCTACAATGAGCAGTTCTTC. This translates into CASSSLGTSGSYNEQFF. The V call is TRBV7-6, the J call TRBJ2-1; TRBD2 matches at 14 bases. Germline V gene lookup returns CDR1 SGHVS and CDR2 FNYEAQ. The junction had 5 bases not matched to a gene; V was cut back by 4 bases and J by 3 bases. The CDR3 sequence is 17 residues long.

This clonotype came up many times. This sequence joins TRBV7-8 and TRBJ2-7; D might be TRBD1 (6 bases). The CDR3 length is 13 residues. Per the germline V gene, CDR1 is SGHVS and CDR2 is FQNEAQ. The V end lost 5 bases, the J end lost 7 bases, and 15 bases lay between the germline ends. Here the CDR3 reads CASSDLQGKEQYF. The CDR3 DNA reads TGTGCCAGCAGCGACCTACAGGGAAAGGAGCAGTACTTC.

The table lists this clonotype with many counts. The gene calls are TRBV4-1 and TRBJ1-5; tentatively, D is TRBD1 (6 bases). CDR1 and CDR2 (germline): MGHRA, YSYEKL. This CDR3 comprises 15 residues. The ends were cut back, 1 base at V and 7 bases at J, with 14 bases in the middle. In DNA, the CDR3 is TGCGCCAGCAGCCAAGTGTTGTCAGGGGAACAGCCCCAGCATTTT. Its protein is CASSQVLSGEQPQHF.

Concerning this clonotype itself: As the CDR3 is not closed by the conserved phenylalanine or tryptophan, this likely results from a read error. The DNA is left out, because the CDR3 cannot be placed on it with certainty; the CDR3 is given as TCRdb lists it. The V and J genes are TRBV7-8 and TRBJ2-3; TRBD2, as called in the table, went unchecked against the DNA. Germline CDR1 reads SGHVS; CDR2 reads FQNEAQ. The CDR3 is made up of 13 amino acids, end residues included. The chain's CDR3 is CASSLTSGRAYYP.

This clonotype has at least ten counts. The chain joins TRBV5-1 to TRBJ2-7; D is unclear. Germline V gives CDR1 SGHRS, CDR2 YFSETQ. The ends were cut back, 1 base at V and 2 bases at J, with 10 bases in the middle. This CDR3 is 14 amino acids long. For the CDR3, the DNA is TGCGCCAGCAGCTTGTCCACGGCGCCCTACGAGCAGTACTTC. Protein: CASSLSTAPYEQYF. Full variable domain (rest looked up from reference TRBV5-1 and TRBJ2-7): KAGVTQTPRYLIKTRGQQVTLSCSPISGHRSVSWYQQTPGQGLQFLFEYFSETQRNKGNFPGRFSGRQFSNSRSEMNVSTLELGDSALYLCASSLSTAPYEQYFGPGTRLTVT.

This clonotype was recorded many times. This rearrangement joins TRBV19 to TRBJ2-2; no firm D call. Germline CDR1 LNHDA, CDR2 SQIVND (reference sequence). This CDR3 is 16 amino acids long. V was clipped by 6 bases and J by 1 base, with 15 bases between them. The CDR3 is CASRGRLGENTGELFF. The CDR3 DNA sequence: TGTGCCAGTAGAGGAAGGCTGGGTGAGAACACCGGGGAGCTGTTTTTT. Together with reference TRBV19 and TRBJ2-2, the CDR3 gives the full variable domain: DGGITQSPKYLFRKEGQNVTLSCEQNLNHDAMYWYRQDPGQGLRLIYYSQIVNDFQKGDIAEGYSVSREKKESFPLTVTSAQKNPTAFYLCASRGRLGENTGELFFGEGSRLTVL.

The table lists this clonotype with a few counts. In DNA, the CDR3 is TGTGCCAGCAGTTACTGGTTCCGGACTGGACTGCAGAGCTCCTACGAGCAGTACTTC. It translates to CASSYWFRTGLQSSYEQYF. V is TRBV6-2 or TRBV6-3 and J is TRBJ2-7; D possibly corresponds to TRBD2 (5 bases). The CDR3 length is 19 residues. V dropped 1 base and J dropped 0 bases, with 22 bases sitting between them. Germline V gene lookup returns CDR1 MNHEY and CDR2 SVGEGT.

The V call is TRBV7-2, the J call TRBJ1-2; D not resolved. This CDR3 is built from 13 residues. Germline V gene lookup returns CDR1 SGHTA and CDR2 FQGNSA. Trimming cost V 1 base and J 7 bases, with 10 bases left between them. This chain's CDR3 is CASSLVQKVGYTF. CDR3 DNA sequence: TGTGCCAGCAGCTTAGTACAGAAGGTTGGCTACACCTTC.

This clonotype showed up just a few times. The chain uses TRBV5-4 and TRBJ2-1; the D gene is possibly TRBD1 (5 bases). V shed 5 bases and J shed 6 bases, with 18 bases lying between them. The CDR3 spans 15 residues. The germline gives CDR1 SGHNT, CDR2 YYREEE (reference sequence). The CDR3 DNA sequence: TGTGCCAGCAGGTTCGATTTCCAAGGGGCCAATGAGCAGTTCTTC. Translating gives CASRFDFQGANEQFF. The variable domain in full, with the rest retrieved from reference TRBV5-4 and TRBJ2-1, is ETGVTQSPTHLIKTRGQQVTLRCSSQSGHNTVSWYQQALGQGPQFIFQYYREEENGRGNFPPRFSGLQFPNYSSELNVNALELDDSALYLCASRFDFQGANEQFFGPGTRLTVL.

In its sample, this clonotype was seen a few times. In DNA, the CDR3 is TGTGCCAGCAGCATTGGCCGGGCCAGCAATCAGCCCCAGCATTTT. The encoded protein is CASSIGRASNQPQHF. The chain combines TRBV2 with TRBJ1-5; D is unresolved. The CDR3 loop spans 15 amino acids. Trimming shortened V by 6 bases and J by 1 base, and 13 bases separated the two germline ends. CDR1 SNHLY and CDR2 FYNNEI come from the germline V gene.

This clonotype showed up many times. The chain is built from TRBV11-3 and TRBJ1-6; D is perhaps TRBD1 (5 bases). The CDR3 sequence is 14 residues long. The germline CDR1 and CDR2 sequences are SGHNT and YENEEA. V dropped 5 bases and J dropped 9 bases, with 14 bases sitting between them. In DNA, the CDR3 is TGTGCCAGCAGCCGGACCGGGGGAAGTTCACCCCTCCACTTT. Encoded protein: CASSRTGGSSPLHF.

This clonotype showed up just a few times. V gene TRBV28 combines with J gene TRBJ2-7, with 7 bases identical to TRBD1. This CDR3 contains 16 residues. With 4 bases clipped from V and 5 bases from J, the junction kept 14 bases outside the gene matches. CDR1 and CDR2 (germline): MDHEN, SYDVKM. The CDR3 nucleotides read TGTGCCAGCAGTTCAATACAGGGGACAGCGTCCAACGAGCAGTACTTC. Protein: CASSSIQGTASNEQYF.

The J gene is TRBJ1-4, the V gene TRBV4-2, with D perhaps TRBD1 (6 bases). Between the trimmed V and J ends, which lost 4 bases and 5 bases, there was a span of 14 bases. Germline V gene lookup returns CDR1 LGHNA and CDR2 YNFKEQ. CDR3 length: 15 amino acids. The CDR3 reads CASSREGQRNEKLFF. CDR3 nucleotide sequence: TGTGCCAGCAGCCGGGAGGGACAACGAAATGAAAAACTGTTTTTT.

The table lists this clonotype with many counts. The chain combines TRBV7-2 with TRBJ1-4; 7 bases map to TRBD1. The CDR3 extends over 14 amino acids. V shed 4 bases and J 4 bases; nucleotides not matched to a gene: 3. CDR1 and CDR2 (germline): SGHTA, FQGNSA. The CDR3 DNA follows: TGTGCCAGCAGCTCGGGACAGCTTAATGAAAAACTGTTTTTT. Protein product: CASSSGQLNEKLFF. Full variable domain (missing parts from reference TRBV7-2 and TRBJ1-4): GAGVSQSPSNKVTEKGKDVELRCDPISGHTALYWYRQSLGQGLEFLIYFQGNSAPDKSGLPSDRFSAERTGGSVSTLTIQRTQQEDSAVYLCASSSGQLNEKLFFGSGTQLSVL.

The gene calls are TRBV12-3 or TRBV12-4 and TRBJ1-2; no clear D gene. With 8 bases removed from V and 8 bases from J, the gap between germline ends came to 9 bases. The length of the CDR3 is 10 residues. The CDR3 here is CASGLEGYTF. In DNA, the CDR3 is TGTGCCAGCGGGTTAGAGGGCTACACCTTC.

The chain is built from TRBV7-9 and TRBJ1-4; 11 bases map to TRBD1. J gave up 8 bases and V 7 bases, and 6 bases lay outside the gene matches. The germline CDR1 and CDR2 sequences are SEHNR and FQNEAQ (reference sequence). The CDR3 length is 14 residues. DNA for the CDR3: TGTGCCAGCAACCCGGGACAGGGGGTCGAAAAACTGTTTTTT. Its protein is CASNPGQGVEKLFF.

This clonotype was observed many times. The chain employs TRBV12-5 and TRBJ2-5; no definite D call. CDR1 and CDR2 from the germline V gene are LGHNT and FRNRAP. Trimming pared 5 bases from V and 1 base from J, leaving 11 bases between. This CDR3 region has 14 residues. CDR3 loop: CASGASTAQETQYF. The CDR3 DNA is TGTGCTAGTGGTGCCAGTACAGCCCAAGAGACCCAGTACTTC.